This TCR beta chain was sequenced for a study of post-analysis software for immune sequencing data. Turning to the study itself: As for disease course, relapsing-remitting, secondary progressive and progressive-relapsing multiple sclerosis were all included.

Study findings and constraints: Controls' normalized Chao1 diversity significantly exceeded that of multiple sclerosis patients. Five or six TRBV segments were significantly more frequent in patients than in controls. TRBV5-6, TRBV5-1 and TRBV20-1 were among these segments.

As for this clonotype: Its antigen is unidentified. At one end, the junction sequence differs from germline, possibly due to a read error.

Germline-derived CDR1 and CDR2 are SGHVS and FNYEAQ. This CDR3 has 14 amino acids. Unique molecular identifiers were built into the TCR beta cDNA libraries. Yield was roughly 500,000 cDNA molecules from around 1 to 9.1 million T cells. TCRdb independently ran MiXCR on the PCR reads; one entry per CDR3 protein. The sample holds roughly 730,000 distinct CDR3 sequences, 30% seen once. The sequence was obtained from a girl under 18 with multiple sclerosis. Source material: blood. V is TRBV7-6 and J is TRBJ2-7; 12 bases map to TRBD2. The CDR3 coding sequence is TGTGCCAACAGCATGACTAGCGGGAGTAACGAGCAGTACTTC. It yields the protein CANSMTSGSNEQYF.